Detailed here is one TCR beta chain. The data are from a study of shared clonotypes between healthy human individuals. Study context: Donors had three CD4 naive, three CD4 memory, two CD8 naive and one CD8 memory plate apiece.

Germline CDR1 and CDR2: MDHEN and SYDVKM. The ends lost 1 base at V and 9 bases at J; junction bases unmatched: 10. The CDR3 extends over 16 amino acids. The study drew its donors from healthy HIV-negative adults without recent acute infections or vaccinations. Template for every sorted-subset replicate PCR totaled approximately 0.2 ug DNA, 25,000 to 30,000 T cell genomes. Here immunoSEQ multiplex PCR was the method, and the copy in TCRdb shows in-frame clones only, minus some. This sample carries 850,000 to 1,100,000 clones, 77% of them seen once, and the ten largest clones take 0.89%. The sample comprised memory CD4+ T cells from PBMCs. The subset denotes: CD45RA-negative fraction. This chain links TRBV28 with TRBJ2-1; 9 bases line up with TRBD2. The receptor comes from a man aged 18 to 35 in good health. Some clones in this sample may be carry-over from other donors' samples. For the CDR3, the DNA is TGTGCCAGCAGTTTATTGGTCACTAGCGGGTCTGGTGAGCAGTTCTTC. It encodes CASSLLVTSGSGEQFF.